A single sample is the source of the 10 T cell receptor beta chains below, sequenced in a study of identical twins. TCRdb reprocessed the 5' RACE reads with MiXCR, giving one entry per CDR3 protein. Of around 1.7 million distinct CDR3 sequences listed, around 33% are singletons. The material sequenced was cord blood. The receptors were gathered from a newborn girl in good health.

The gene calls are TRBV29-1 and TRBJ2-2, with D tentatively TRBD1 (6 bases). Trimming took off 1 base at V and 3 bases at J, with 9 bases between the two ends. Looked up from germline, CDR1 is SQVTM and CDR2 is ANQGSEA. This CDR3 spans 14 amino acids. Here the CDR3 DNA reads TGCAGCGTTGAAGGGGGGCTCTACACCGGGGAGCTGTTTTTT. Protein: CSVEGGLYTGELFF.

This clonotype was found a few times. V and J are TRBV20-1 and TRBJ2-7; D gene ambiguous. Per the germline V gene, CDR1 is DFQATT and CDR2 is SNEGSKA (reference sequence). There are 12 residues in the CDR3. V dropped 3 bases and J dropped 6 bases, with 12 bases sitting between them. CDR3 loop: CSASGRDGEQYF. The CDR3 DNA sequence: TGCAGTGCTAGTGGTCGCGATGGCGAGCAGTACTTC.

J is TRBJ2-4 and V is TRBV5-6; 10 bases are a match to TRBD1. Looked up from germline, CDR1 is SGHDT and CDR2 is YYEEEE. Unmatched junction bases numbered 9, after V lost 0 bases and J lost 0 bases. This CDR3 region has 19 residues. The CDR3 reads CASSLAGTGAGLAKNIQYF. CDR3 nucleotide sequence: TGTGCCAGCAGCTTGGCAGGGACAGGGGCTGGGCTAGCCAAAAACATTCAGTACTTC.

This clonotype was seen a handful of times. V and J are TRBV5-1 and TRBJ2-1; TRBD2 aligns across 9 bases. V dropped 7 bases and J dropped 3; count of bases not matched to a gene: 2. The CDR3 is made up of 13 amino acids. The germline V gene has CDR1 SGHRS and CDR2 YFSETQ. The CDR3 nucleotides are TGCGCCAGCGGCGGGGGGGGCTACAATGAGCAGTTCTTC. It encodes CASGGGGYNEQFF.

The chain is built from TRBV20-1 and TRBJ2-1; 12 bases are shared with TRBD2. The CDR3 covers 15 residues. Trimming removed 3 bases from V and 5 bases from J; junction bases left unmatched: 5. Germline V gene sequence: CDR1 DFQATT, CDR2 SNEGSKA (reference sequence). CDR3 in DNA: TGCAGTGCTAGGCCCCTAGCGGGGGGGAACAATGAGCAGTTCTTC. It is translated as CSARPLAGGNNEQFF.

The table lists this clonotype with a few counts. The chain combines TRBV7-9 with TRBJ2-1, with 8 bases identical to TRBD2. Gene TRBJ2-7 matches the end of the DNA better, so the J call may be wrong. There are 17 residues in the CDR3. CDR1 is SEHNR, CDR2 FQNEAQ, per germline (reference sequence). The CDR3 bases are TGTGCCAGCAGCCTCGGACTAGCTTCGGGTAAATACAATGAGCAGTACTTC. Protein sequence: CASSLGLASGKYNEQYF.

The J gene is TRBJ2-7, the V gene TRBV6-2 or TRBV6-3; possible D gene TRBD1, 5 bases. The CDR3 length is 16 residues. Germline assignment: CDR1 MNHEY and CDR2 SVGEGT. V was clipped by 6 bases and J by 7 bases, with 25 bases between them. CDR3 DNA: TGTGCCAGCAGCCTTCCTCGGACAACACCCTACAATGAGCAGTACTTC. It is translated as CASSLPRTTPYNEQYF.

The genes are TRBV20-1 and TRBJ2-3; TRBD1 is a possible D gene (5 bases). The length of the CDR3 is 12 residues. In germline, CDR1 is DFQATT, CDR2 SNEGSKA (reference sequence). V lost 8 bases, J lost 2 bases, and 11 bases lay in between. CDR3: CSPWGYTDTQYF. As DNA, the CDR3 is TGCAGTCCTTGGGGCTACACAGATACGCAGTATTTT.

The chain joins TRBV12-3 or TRBV12-4 to TRBJ2-1; the match to TRBD2 covers 8 bases. The CDR3 length is 17 residues. V shed 1 base, J shed 7 bases, and the junction held 12 bases outside the gene matches. The CDR3 DNA follows: TGTGCCAGCAGTTTAGTGGTATCGGCGGGGGGAGGGAATGAGCAGTTCTTC. This sequence encodes CASSLVVSAGGGNEQFF.

The chain couples TRBV4-1 to TRBJ2-7; possible D gene TRBD2, 5 bases. There are 16 residues in the CDR3. The germline CDR1 and CDR2 sequences are MGHRA and YSYEKL. V was cut by 0 bases and J by 0 bases, with 12 bases left in between. The CDR3 DNA reads as TGCGCCAGCAGCCAAGAAGTAGCGAGGAGCTCCTACGAGCAGTACTTC. This encodes CASSQEVARSSYEQYF.